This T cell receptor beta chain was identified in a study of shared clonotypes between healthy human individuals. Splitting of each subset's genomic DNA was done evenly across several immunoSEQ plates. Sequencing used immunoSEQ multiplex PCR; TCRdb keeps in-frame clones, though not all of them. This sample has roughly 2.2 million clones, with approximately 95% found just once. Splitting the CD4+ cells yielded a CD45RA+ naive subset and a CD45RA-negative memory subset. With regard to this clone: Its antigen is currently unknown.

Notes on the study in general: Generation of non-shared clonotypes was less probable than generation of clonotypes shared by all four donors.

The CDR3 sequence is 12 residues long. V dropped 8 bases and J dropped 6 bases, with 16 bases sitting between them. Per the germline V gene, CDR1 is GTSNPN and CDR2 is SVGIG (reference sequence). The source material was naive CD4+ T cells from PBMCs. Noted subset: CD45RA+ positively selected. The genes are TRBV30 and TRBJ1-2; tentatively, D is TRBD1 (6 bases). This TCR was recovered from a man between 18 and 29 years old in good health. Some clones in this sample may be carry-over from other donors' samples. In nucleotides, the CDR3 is TGTGCCCCCCGGAGGGGGTACAATGGCTACACCTTC. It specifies CAPRRGYNGYTF. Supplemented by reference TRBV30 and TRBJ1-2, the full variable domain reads SQTIHQWPATLVQPVGSPLSLECTVEGTSNPNLYWYRQAAGRGLQLLFYSVGIGQISSEVPQNLSASRPQDRQFILSSKKLLLSDSGFYLCAPRRGYNGYTFGSGTRLTVV.